Detailed here is one TCR beta chain. Its cognate antigen is unknown. CDR1 KGHSH and CDR2 LQKENI come from the germline V gene. There are 15 residues in the CDR3. The V gene end was trimmed by 3 bases and the J gene end by 6 bases; junction bases not matched to a gene: 10. The PCR used 60 Vbeta and 13 Jbeta primers. Measured with immunoSEQ multiplex PCR; TCRdb has only the in-frame clones, and not every one. Seen here are tens of thousands of clones, more than 75% observed once, and the top ten hold about 1.5%. The sample comes from a study of cytomegalovirus exposure and HLA in healthy donors. The overall study: Most genotyped donors, approximately 77% of more than 300, had Caucasian-associated genetic ancestry. Points from the study as a whole: Investigators reported 150 to 200 TCR beta chains as tied to cytomegalovirus.

The receptor was derived from a female donor in good health and CMV-seronegative. The chain links TRBV18 to TRBJ2-7, with 8 positions matching TRBD2. The specimen was PBMCs. The CDR3 loop is CASSPPGTSGSEQYF. CDR3 bases: TGTGCCAGCTCACCGCCCGGGACTAGTGGCTCCGAGCAGTACTTC.